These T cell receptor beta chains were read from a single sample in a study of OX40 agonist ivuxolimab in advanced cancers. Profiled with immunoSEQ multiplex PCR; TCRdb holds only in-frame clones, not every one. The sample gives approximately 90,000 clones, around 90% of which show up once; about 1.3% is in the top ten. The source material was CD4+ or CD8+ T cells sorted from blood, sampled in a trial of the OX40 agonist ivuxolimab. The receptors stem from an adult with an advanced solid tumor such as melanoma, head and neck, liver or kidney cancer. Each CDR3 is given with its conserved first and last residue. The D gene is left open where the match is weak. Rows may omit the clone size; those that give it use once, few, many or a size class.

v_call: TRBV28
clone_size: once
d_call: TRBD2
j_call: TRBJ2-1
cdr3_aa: CATIFAGGDYNEQFF
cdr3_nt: TGTGCCACCATATTTGCGGGAGGGGACTACAATGAGCAGTTCTTC

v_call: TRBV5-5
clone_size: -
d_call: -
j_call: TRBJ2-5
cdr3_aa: CASSLDWGQETQYF
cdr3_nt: TGTGCCAGCAGCTTGGATTGGGGGCAAGAGACCCAGTACTTC

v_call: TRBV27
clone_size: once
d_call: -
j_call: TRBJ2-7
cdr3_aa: CASSRTGTDSYEQYF
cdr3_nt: TGTGCCAGCAGCCGTACCGGGACCGACTCCTACGAGCAGTACTTC

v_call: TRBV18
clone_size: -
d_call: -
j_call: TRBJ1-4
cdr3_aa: CASSPQGGTNEKLFF
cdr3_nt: TGTGCCAGCTCACCTCAGGGTGGAACTAATGAAAAACTGTTTTTT

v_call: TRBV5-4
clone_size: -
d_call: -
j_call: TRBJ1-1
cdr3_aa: CASSLAHGGRNTEAFF
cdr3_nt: TGTGCCAGCAGCTTGGCTCACGGGGGCAGGAACACTGAAGCTTTCTTT

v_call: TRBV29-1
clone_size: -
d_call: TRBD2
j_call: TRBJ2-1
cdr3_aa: CSVRPRPRTSGNEQFF
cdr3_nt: TGCAGCGTTCGCCCCCGACCCCGGACTAGCGGAAATGAGCAGTTCTTC

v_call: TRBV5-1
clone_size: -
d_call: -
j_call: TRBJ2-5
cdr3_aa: CASTPGVYQETQYF
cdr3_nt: TGCGCCAGCACCCCCGGTGTTTACCAAGAGACCCAGTACTTC

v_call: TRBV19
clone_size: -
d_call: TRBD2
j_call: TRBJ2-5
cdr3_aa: CASSVLAEQETQYF
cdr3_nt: TGTGCCAGTAGTGTACTAGCGGAACAAGAGACCCAGTACTTC

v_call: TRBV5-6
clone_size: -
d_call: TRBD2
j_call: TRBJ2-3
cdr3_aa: CASSLALADTDTQYF
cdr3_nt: TGTGCCAGCAGCTTGGCACTAGCGGACACAGATACGCAGTATTTT

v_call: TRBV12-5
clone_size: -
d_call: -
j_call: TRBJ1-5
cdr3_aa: CASGLVKEEEVYSNQPQHF
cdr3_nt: TGTGCTAGTGGTTTGGTAAAGGAAGAGGAAGTCTATAGCAATCAGCCCCAGCATTTT

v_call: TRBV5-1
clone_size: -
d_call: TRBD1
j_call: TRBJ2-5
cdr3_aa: CASSLTGQGPQETQYF
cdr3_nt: TGCGCCAGCAGCCTCACTGGACAGGGGCCGCAAGAGACCCAGTACTTC

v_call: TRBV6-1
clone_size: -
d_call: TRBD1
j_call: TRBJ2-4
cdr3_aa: CASSERDRNIQYF
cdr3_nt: TGTGCCAGCAGCGAACGGGACAGAAACATTCAGTACTTC

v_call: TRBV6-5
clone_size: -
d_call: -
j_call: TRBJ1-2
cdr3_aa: CASSRDGGYTF
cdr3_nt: TGTGCCAGCAGCAGGGACGGCGGCTACACCTTC

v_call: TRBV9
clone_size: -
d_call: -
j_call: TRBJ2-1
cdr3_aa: CASSVGPTSSYNEQFF
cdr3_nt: TGTGCCAGCAGCGTAGGACCGACGAGCTCCTACAATGAGCAGTTCTTC

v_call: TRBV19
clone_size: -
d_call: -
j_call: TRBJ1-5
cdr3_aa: CASKVGVAGQPQHF
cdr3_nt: TGTGCCAGTAAAGTGGGGGTGGCAGGTCAGCCCCAGCATTTT

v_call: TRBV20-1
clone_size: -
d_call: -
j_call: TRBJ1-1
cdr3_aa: CSARQNTEAFF
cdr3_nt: TGCAGTGCTAGACAGAACACTGAAGCTTTCTTT

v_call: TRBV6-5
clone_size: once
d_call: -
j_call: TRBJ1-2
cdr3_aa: CASSRDKGHYGYTF
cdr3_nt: TGTGCCAGCAGCCGGGACAAAGGCCACTATGGCTACACCTTC

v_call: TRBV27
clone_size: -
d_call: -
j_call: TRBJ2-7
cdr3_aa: CASSSLSGSYEQYF
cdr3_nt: TGTGCCAGCAGCTCCCTGAGCGGCTCCTACGAGCAGTACTTC

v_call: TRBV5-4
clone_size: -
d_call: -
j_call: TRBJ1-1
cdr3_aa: CASSIDPRNTEAFF
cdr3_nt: TGTGCCAGCAGTATTGACCCTCGGAACACTGAAGCTTTCTTT

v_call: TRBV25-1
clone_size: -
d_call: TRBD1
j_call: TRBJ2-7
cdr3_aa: CASSRDREQYF
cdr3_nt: TGTGCCAGCAGCCGGGACAGGGAGCAGTACTTC

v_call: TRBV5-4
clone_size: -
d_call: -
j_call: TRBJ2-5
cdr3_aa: CASSLEGTTQYF
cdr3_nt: TGTGCCAGCAGCTTGGAGGGAACGACCCAGTACTTC

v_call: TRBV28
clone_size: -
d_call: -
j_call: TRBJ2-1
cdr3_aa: CASSATTRWNEQFF
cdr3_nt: TGTGCCAGCAGTGCCACGACTAGATGGAATGAGCAGTTCTTC

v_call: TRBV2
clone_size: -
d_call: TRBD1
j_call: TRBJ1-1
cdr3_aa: CASNSDRANTEAFF
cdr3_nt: TGTGCCAGCAATTCCGACAGGGCGAACACTGAAGCTTTCTTT

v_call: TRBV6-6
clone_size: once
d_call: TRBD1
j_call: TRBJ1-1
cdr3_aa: CASRRDRESEAFF
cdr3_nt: TGTGCCAGCAGGCGGGACAGGGAAAGTGAAGCTTTCTTT

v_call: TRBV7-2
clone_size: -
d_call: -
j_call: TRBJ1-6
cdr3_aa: CASSRRENSPLHF
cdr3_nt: TGTGCCAGCAGCCGCAGGGAAAATTCACCCCTCCACTTT

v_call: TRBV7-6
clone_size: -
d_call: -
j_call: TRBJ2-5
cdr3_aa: CASSPAKGGTQYF
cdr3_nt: TGTGCCAGCAGCCCGGCGAAGGGGGGGACCCAGTACTTC

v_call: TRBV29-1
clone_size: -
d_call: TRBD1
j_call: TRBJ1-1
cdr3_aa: CSVEGPGGLTEAFF
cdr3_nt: TGCAGCGTTGAAGGTCCAGGGGGCCTCACTGAAGCTTTCTTT

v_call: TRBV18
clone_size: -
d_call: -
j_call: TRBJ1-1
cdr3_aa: CASSPINGVAGSEAFF
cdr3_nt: TGTGCCAGCTCACCGATTAACGGTGTGGCAGGGAGTGAAGCTTTCTTT

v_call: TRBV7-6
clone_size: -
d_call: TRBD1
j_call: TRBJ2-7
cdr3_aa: CASSLERGPQYF
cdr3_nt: TGTGCCAGCAGCTTAGAAAGGGGGCCGCAGTACTTC

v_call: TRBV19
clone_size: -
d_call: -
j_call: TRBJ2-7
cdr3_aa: CASGRRYEQYF
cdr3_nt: TGTGCCAGTGGGCGGAGGTACGAGCAGTACTTC

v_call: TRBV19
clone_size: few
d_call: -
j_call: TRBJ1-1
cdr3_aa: CASILTGVSEAFF
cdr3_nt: TGTGCCAGTATTTTGACAGGTGTCTCTGAAGCTTTCTTT

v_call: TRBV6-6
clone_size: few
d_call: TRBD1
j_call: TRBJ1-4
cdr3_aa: CASSFGTGNLKKLFF
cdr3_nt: TGTGCCAGCAGTTTTGGGACAGGAAATTTGAAAAAACTGTTTTTT

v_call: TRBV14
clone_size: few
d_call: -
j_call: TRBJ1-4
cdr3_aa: CASSQSQGIEKLFF
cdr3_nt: TGTGCCAGCAGCCAAAGCCAGGGGATTGAAAAACTGTTTTTT

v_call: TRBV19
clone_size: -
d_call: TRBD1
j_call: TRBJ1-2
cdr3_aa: CASSPGQGRGYTF
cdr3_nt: TGTGCCAGTAGTCCAGGACAGGGAAGGGGCTACACCTTC

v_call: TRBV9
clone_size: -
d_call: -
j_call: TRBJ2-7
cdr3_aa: CASSPHPPPSYEQYF
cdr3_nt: TGTGCCAGCAGCCCCCATCCTCCGCCCTCCTACGAGCAGTACTTC

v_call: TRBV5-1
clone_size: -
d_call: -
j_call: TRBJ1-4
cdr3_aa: CASSFSGADEKLFF
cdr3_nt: TGCGCCAGCAGCTTTTCGGGGGCGGATGAAAAACTGTTTTTT

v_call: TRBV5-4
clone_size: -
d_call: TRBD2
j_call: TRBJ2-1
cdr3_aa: CASSPRLADNNEQFF
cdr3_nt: TGTGCCAGCAGCCCTCGACTAGCGGACAACAATGAGCAGTTCTTC